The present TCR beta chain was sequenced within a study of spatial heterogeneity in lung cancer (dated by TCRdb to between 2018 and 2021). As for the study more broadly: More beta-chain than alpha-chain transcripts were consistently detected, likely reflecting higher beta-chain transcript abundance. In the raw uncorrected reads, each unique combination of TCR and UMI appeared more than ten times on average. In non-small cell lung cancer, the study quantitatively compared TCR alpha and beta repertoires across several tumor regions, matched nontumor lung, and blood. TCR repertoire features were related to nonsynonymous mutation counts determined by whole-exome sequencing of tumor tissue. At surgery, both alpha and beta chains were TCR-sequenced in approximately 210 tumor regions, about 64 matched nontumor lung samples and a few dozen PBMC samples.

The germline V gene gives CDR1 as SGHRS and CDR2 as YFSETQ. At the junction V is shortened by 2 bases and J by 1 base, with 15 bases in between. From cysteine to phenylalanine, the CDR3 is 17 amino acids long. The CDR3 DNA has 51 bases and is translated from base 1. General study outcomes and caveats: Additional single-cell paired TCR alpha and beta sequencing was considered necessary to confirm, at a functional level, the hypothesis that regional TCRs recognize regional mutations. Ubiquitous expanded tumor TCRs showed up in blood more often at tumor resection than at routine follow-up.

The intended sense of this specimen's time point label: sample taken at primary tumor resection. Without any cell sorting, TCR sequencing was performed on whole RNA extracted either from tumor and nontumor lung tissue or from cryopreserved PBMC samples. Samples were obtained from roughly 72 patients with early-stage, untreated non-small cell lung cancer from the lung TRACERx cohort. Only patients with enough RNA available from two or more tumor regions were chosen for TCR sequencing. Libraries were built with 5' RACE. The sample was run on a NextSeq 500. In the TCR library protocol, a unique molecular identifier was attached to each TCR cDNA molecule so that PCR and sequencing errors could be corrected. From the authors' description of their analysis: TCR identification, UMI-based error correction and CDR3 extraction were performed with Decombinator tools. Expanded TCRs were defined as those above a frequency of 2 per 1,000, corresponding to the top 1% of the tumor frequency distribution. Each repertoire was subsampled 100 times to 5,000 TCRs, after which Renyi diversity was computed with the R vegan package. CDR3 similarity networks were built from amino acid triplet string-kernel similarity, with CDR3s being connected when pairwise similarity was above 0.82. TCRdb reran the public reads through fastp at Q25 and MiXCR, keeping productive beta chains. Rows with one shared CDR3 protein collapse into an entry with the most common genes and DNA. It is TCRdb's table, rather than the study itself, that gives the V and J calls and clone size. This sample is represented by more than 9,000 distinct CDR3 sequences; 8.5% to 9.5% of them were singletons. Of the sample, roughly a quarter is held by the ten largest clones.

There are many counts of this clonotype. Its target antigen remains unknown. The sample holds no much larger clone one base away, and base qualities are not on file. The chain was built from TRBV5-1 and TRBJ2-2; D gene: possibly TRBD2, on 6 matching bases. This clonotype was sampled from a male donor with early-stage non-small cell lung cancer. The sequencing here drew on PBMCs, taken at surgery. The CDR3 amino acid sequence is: CASSFPTYSGNTGELFF. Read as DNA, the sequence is TGCGCCAGCAGCTTTCCAACGTATAGCGGGAACACCGGGGAGCTGTTTTTT. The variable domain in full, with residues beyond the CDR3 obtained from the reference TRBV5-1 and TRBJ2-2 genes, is KAGVTQTPRYLIKTRGQQVTLSCSPISGHRSVSWYQQTPGQGLQFLFEYFSETQRNKGNFPGRFSGRQFSNSRSEMNVSTLELGDSALYLCASSFPTYSGNTGELFFGEGSRLTVL.